This TCR beta chain appears in the sequencing data of a study of blood T cell repertoires in COVID-19. This table comes from immunoSEQ multiplex PCR, and its TCRdb copy is limited to in-frame clones, with some not included. The sample shows 200,000 to 250,000 clones, under 85% of them seen only once. This clone showed up many times. Different DNA sequences within this sample yield the same CDR3. V was clipped by 0 bases and J by 1 base, with 5 bases between them. The germline CDR1 and CDR2 sequences are MRHNA and SNTAGT. The CDR3 is 14 amino acids. What was sequenced was peripheral blood. The V call is TRBV6-4, the J call TRBJ2-3; D is undetermined. The clonotype comes from a man younger than 45 who had recovered from COVID-19. The CDR3 loop reads CASSDSPGTDTQYF. The CDR3 DNA reads TGTGCCAGCAGTGACTCGCCAGGCACAGATACGCAGTATTTT.